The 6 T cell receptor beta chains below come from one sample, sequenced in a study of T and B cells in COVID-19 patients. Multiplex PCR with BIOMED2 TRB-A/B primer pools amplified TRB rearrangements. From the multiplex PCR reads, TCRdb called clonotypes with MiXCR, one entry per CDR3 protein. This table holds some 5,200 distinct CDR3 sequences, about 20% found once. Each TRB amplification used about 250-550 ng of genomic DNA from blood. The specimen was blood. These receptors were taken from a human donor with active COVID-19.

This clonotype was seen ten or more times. The CDR3 DNA reads as TGTGCCAGCTCACCACTAAGTCCAACTCCTATTATTGGAGCTTTCTTT. Translated: CASSPLSPTPIIGAFF. This chain connects TRBV18 to TRBJ1-1, with D uncertain. The V gene's germline CDR1 is KGHSH and CDR2 LQKENI. V lost 1 base to trimming and J lost 10 bases, with 22 bases between them. The CDR3 totals 16 residues. The whole variable domain, filled in from reference TRBV18 and TRBJ1-1, reads NAGVMQNPRHLVRRRGQEARLRCSPMKGHSHVYWYRQLPEEGLKFMVYLQKENIIDESGMPKERFSAEFPKEGPSILRIQQVVRGDSAAYFCASSPLSPTPIIGAFFGQGTRLTVV.

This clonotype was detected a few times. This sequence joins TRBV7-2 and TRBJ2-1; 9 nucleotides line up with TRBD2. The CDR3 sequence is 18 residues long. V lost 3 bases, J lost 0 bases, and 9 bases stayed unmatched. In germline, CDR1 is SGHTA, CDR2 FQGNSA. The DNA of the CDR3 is TGTGCCAGCAGCTTTGGATCTAGCGGGGCGAGCTCCTACAATGAGCAGTTCTTC. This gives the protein CASSFGSSGASSYNEQFF.

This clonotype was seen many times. The CDR3 sequence is CATSRRPGQLLPEAFF. In nucleotides, the CDR3 is TGTGCCACCAGCCGAAGACCGGGACAACTACTTCCTGAAGCTTTCTTT. J is TRBJ1-1 and V is TRBV15, with a tentative D call TRBD1 (6 bases). Germline V lookup: CDR1 LNHNV, CDR2 YYDKDF (reference sequence). V was cut by 5 bases and J by 6 bases, with 22 bases left in between. CDR3 size: 16 residues.

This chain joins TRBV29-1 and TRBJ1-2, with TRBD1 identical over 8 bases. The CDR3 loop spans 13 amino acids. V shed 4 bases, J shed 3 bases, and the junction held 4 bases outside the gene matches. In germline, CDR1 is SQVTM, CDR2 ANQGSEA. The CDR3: CSVVRQGHYGYTF. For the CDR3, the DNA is TGCAGCGTTGTGAGACAGGGGCACTATGGCTACACCTTC.

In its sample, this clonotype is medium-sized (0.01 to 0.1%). The CDR3 DNA sequence: TGTGCCAGCAGCTTAAGACAGGGTCGCGAGACCCAGTACTTC. Amino acids: CASSLRQGRETQYF. The chain joins TRBV13 to TRBJ2-5; 7 bases match TRBD1. CDR1 is PRHDT, CDR2 FYEKMQ, per germline (reference sequence). J lost 5 bases, V lost 2 bases, and 5 bases had no gene match. This CDR3 is built from 14 residues.

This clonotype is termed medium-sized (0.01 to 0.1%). The CDR3 region has the DNA TGCAGCGTTGCGGGAGTGAACACTGAAGCTTTCTTT. Protein sequence: CSVAGVNTEAFF. The chain uses TRBV29-1 and TRBJ1-1; no reliable D call. CDR3 length equals 12 residues. CDR1 is SQVTM and CDR2 is ANQGSEA in the germline V gene. Trimming took off 4 bases at V and 0 bases at J, with 6 bases between the two ends.